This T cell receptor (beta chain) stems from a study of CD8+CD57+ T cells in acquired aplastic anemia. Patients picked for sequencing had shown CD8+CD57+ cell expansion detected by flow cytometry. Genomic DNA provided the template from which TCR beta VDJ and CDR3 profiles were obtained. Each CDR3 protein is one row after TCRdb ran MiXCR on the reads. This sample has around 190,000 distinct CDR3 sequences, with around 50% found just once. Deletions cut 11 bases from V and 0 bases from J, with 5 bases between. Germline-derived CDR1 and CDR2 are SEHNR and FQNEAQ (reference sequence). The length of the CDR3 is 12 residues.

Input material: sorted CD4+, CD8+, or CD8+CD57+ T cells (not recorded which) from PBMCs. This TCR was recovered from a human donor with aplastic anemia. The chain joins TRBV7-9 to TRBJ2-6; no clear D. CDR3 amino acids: CAHDSGANVLTF. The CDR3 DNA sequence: TGTGCCCATGACTCTGGGGCCAACGTCCTGACTTTC. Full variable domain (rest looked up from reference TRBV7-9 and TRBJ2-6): DTGVSQNPRHKITKRGQNVTFRCDPISEHNRLYWYRQTLGQGPEFLTYFQNEAQLEKSRLLSDRFSAERPKGSFSTLEIQRTEQGDSAMYLCAHDSGANVLTFGAGSRLTVL.